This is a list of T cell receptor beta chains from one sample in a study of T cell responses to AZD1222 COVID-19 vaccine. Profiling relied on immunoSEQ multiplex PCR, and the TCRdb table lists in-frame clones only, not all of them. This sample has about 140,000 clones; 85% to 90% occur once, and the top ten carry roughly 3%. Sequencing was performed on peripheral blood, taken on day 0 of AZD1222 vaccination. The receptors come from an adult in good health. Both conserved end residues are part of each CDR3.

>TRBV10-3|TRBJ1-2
CAISESKGTGYGYTF
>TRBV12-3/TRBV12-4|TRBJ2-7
CASSPFLYDEQYF
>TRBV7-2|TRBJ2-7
CASSLTGAKNYEQYF
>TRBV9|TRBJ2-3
CASSPLAGVTDTQYF
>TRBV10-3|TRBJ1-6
CAIRGSGDNSPLHF
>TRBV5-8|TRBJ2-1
CASSWGRRTRYNEQFF
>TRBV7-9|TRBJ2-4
CASSLSSEDRDQNIQYF
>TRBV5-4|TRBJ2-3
CASSLGGATADTQYF
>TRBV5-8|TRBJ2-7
CASSLPRLPWEQYF
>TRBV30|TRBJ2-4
CACNNGAGVAKNIQYF
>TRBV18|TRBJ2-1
CASSRTSGRAHYNEQFF
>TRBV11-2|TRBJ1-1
CASSLSWGPEAFF
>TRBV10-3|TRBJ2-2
CAIRGSVAGGPNTGELFF
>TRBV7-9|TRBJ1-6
CASSFPGGTSPLHF
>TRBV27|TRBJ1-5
CASSFGTGTTSNQPQHF
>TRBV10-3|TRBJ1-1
CAIKDPLNTEAFF
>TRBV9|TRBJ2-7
CASSPTGTRGYEQYF
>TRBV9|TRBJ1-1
CASSVEGDREKAFF
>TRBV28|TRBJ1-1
CASSLSVGNTEAFF
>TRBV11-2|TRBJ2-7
CASSPTGDPNEQYF
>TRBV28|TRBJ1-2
CASSLLGQLYLDGYTF
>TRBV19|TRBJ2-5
CASRGPQETQYF
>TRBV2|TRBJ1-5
CASRGPSGGNQPQHF
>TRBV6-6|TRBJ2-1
CASRQGLASYNEQFF
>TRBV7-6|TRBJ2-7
CASSSITGTSGSSYEQYF
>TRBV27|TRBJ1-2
CASSLLAGSPNYGYTF
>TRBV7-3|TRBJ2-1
CASSETSGGQFF
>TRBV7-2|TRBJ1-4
CASSQRGGRLEKLFF
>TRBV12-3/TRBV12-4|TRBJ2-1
CASSLGYNEQFF
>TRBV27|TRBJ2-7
CASSLGGTYEQYF
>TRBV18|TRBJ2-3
CASSRGDTQYF
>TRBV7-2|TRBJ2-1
CASSSGTSGYNEQFF
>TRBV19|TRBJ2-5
CASASSAPQETQYF
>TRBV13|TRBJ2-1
CASSLSGRGYNEQFF
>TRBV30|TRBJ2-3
CAWSVLASQSPDTQYF
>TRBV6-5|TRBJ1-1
CASSYSGYEAFF
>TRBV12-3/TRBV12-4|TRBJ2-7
CASSLDPTEQYF
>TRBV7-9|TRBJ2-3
CASSHPGPTDTQYF
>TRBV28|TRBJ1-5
CASSQNRGPRQPQHF
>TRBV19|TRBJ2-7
CASSWEITSDPYEQYF
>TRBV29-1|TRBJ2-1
CSVVQGAYNEQFF
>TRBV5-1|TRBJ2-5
CASNSDPQETQYF
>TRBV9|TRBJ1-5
CASSVGDASNQPQHF
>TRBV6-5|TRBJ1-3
CASRETGGNTIYF
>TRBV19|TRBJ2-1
CASSMVATGGEQFF
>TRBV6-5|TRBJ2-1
CASSPGQVYNEQFF
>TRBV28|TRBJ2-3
CASSLLGGSADTQYF
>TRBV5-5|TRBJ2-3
CASSLEGTDTQYF
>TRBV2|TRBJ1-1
CASRPEVTANTEAFF
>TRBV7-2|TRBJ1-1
CASSLPSAEAFF
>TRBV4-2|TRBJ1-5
CASSQEFYSNQPQHF
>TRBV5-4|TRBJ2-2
CANSFEGETAELFF
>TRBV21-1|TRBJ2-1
CASSSTPLAGSYNEQFF
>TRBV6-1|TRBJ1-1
CASSESMDAFF
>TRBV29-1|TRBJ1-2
CSVAVRPGGYTF